The present T cell receptor beta chain was sequenced within a study of OX40 agonist ivuxolimab in advanced cancers. TCRdb keeps only in-frame clones here, not all; method: immunoSEQ multiplex PCR. The repertoire holds 9,500 to 15,000 clones, with about 81% as singletons. Trimming removed 3 bases from V and 3 bases from J, with 4 bases in between. The CDR3 contains 12 residues. The V gene's germline CDR1 is LNHNV and CDR2 YYDKDF (reference sequence). Sequencing used CD4+ or CD8+ T cells sorted from blood, obtained in a trial of the OX40 agonist ivuxolimab. V and J are TRBV15 and TRBJ2-3, with D unclear. This clonotype was sampled from an adult with an advanced solid tumor such as melanoma, head and neck, liver or kidney cancer. The CDR3 DNA follows: TGTGCCACCAGCAGGGCGACAGATACGCAGTATTTT. It is translated as CATSRATDTQYF.